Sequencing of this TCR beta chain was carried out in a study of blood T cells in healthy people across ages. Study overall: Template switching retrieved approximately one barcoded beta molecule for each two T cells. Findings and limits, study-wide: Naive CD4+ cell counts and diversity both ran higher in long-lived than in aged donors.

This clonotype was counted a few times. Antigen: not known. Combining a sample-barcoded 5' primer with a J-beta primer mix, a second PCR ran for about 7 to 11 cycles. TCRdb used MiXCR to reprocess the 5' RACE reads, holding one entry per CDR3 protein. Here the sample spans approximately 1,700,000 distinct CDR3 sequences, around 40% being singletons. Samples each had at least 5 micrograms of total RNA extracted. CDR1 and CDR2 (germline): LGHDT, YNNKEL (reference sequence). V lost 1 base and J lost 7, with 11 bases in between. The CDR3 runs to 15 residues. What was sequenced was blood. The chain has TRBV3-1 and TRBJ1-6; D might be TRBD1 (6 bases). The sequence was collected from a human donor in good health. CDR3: CASSQVPDSNSPLHF. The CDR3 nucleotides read TGTGCCAGCAGCCAAGTCCCGGACAGCAATTCACCCCTCCACTTT.